One sample yielded the 7 T cell receptor beta chains listed below, sequenced in a study of radiotherapy plus CTLA-4 blockade in lung cancer (dated by TCRdb to between 2018 and 2020). Library generation was performed with the immunoSEQ multiplex PCR assay. The table comes from immuneACCESS by way of TCRdb, which keeps in-frame sequences with V and J called. Part of the clones is missing from these tables; in studies checked, under half for an unresolved V gene and the rest for unknown reasons. The sample profile shows tens of thousands of clones; roughly 63% of them were found once. Less than 20% of the sample lies in the top ten. The source material was peripheral blood, sampled from a patient treated with radiotherapy plus ipilimumab. The receptor source for this set is a human donor with non-small cell lung cancer who had a partial response to radiotherapy plus ipilimumab.

The rearrangement joins TRBV5-1 to TRBJ2-3; 9 bases line up with TRBD2. CDR3 length: 17 residues. Germline V gene lookup returns CDR1 SGHRS and CDR2 YFSETQ. The V gene end was trimmed by 4 bases and the J gene end by 5 bases; junction bases not matched to a gene: 14. In nucleotides, the CDR3 is TGCGCCAGCAGCATCAGCCTATTAGCGGGGGAGAGAGATACGCAGTATTTT. Encoded protein: CASSISLLAGERDTQYF. Full variable domain (rest looked up from reference TRBV5-1 and TRBJ2-3): KAGVTQTPRYLIKTRGQQVTLSCSPISGHRSVSWYQQTPGQGLQFLFEYFSETQRNKGNFPGRFSGRQFSNSRSEMNVSTLELGDSALYLCASSISLLAGERDTQYFGPGTRLTVL.

The chain is built from TRBV15 and TRBJ1-2; D is possibly TRBD1 (5 bases). Trimming removed 0 bases at V and 8 bases at J, with 19 bases between. This CDR3 spans 16 amino acids. Germline V gene sequence: CDR1 LNHNV, CDR2 YYDKDF (reference sequence). In DNA form, the CDR3 reads TGTGCCACCAGCAGAGACCCCCTGGCAGGGTCTGTAGGCTACACCTTC. It specifies CATSRDPLAGSVGYTF. Full variable domain (rest looked up from reference TRBV15 and TRBJ1-2): DAMVIQNPRYQVTQFGKPVTLSCSQTLNHNVMYWYQQKSSQAPKLLFHYYDKDFNNEADTPDNFQSRRPNTSFCFLDIRSPGLGDTAMYLCATSRDPLAGSVGYTFGSGTRLTVV.

The V gene is TRBV29-1, the J gene TRBJ1-5; TRBD1 aligns across 9 bases. J gave up 12 bases and V 5 bases, and 11 bases lay outside the gene matches. This CDR3 is built from 13 residues. Germline V lookup: CDR1 SQVTM, CDR2 ANQGSEA. This CDR3 is CSVLTGGVGIQHF. CDR3 nucleotide sequence: TGCAGCGTTTTGACAGGGGGGGTGGGCATCCAGCATTTT.

The CDR3 DNA is TGTGCCAGCAGCGTAGATAACAGGGGGGAGGGGTTGACAGAGACCCAGTACTTC. It encodes CASSVDNRGEGLTETQYF. The V call is TRBV9, the J call TRBJ2-5; maybe TRBD1 (8 bases). The V end was cut by 0 bases, the J end by 4 bases, with 22 bases between. CDR3 length: 18 amino acids. CDR1 and CDR2 from the germline V gene are SGDLS and YYNGEE.

V gene TRBV7-2 combines with J gene TRBJ2-7; perhaps TRBD2 as D (6 bases). Germline assignment: CDR1 SGHTA and CDR2 FQGNSA. The CDR3 length is 15 residues. V lost 5 bases and J 8 bases, leaving 22 bases between the germline ends. The CDR3 DNA is TGTGCCAGCAGCCAGGTCGGGGGAAGCAGAGAGAAGCAGTACTTC. Translation gives CASSQVGGSREKQYF.

The chain recombines TRBV7-2 with TRBJ2-3; 8 bases fit TRBD2. The J segment lost 1 base and the V segment lost 5 bases, leaving 5 bases of the junction unmatched. This CDR3 region has 15 residues. Germline values: CDR1 SGHTA, CDR2 FQGNSA. The CDR3 reads CASSPRGGGTDTQYF. CDR3 bases: TGTGCCAGCAGCCCCCGGGGGGGCGGCACAGATACGCAGTATTTT.

This clone was seen at least ten times. The chain uses TRBV6-5 and TRBJ2-1, with 10 bases matching TRBD1. Germline V gene data show CDR1 as MNHEY and CDR2 as SVGAGI. V gave up 4 bases and J gave up 9 bases; unmatched junction bases: 3. CDR3 length: 13 amino acids. The CDR3 nucleotides are TGTGCCAGCAGTTCCGGACAGGGGGGTGAGCAGTTCTTC. Translating gives CASSSGQGGEQFF.